One sample yielded the 24 T cell receptor beta chains listed below, sequenced in a study of blood T cell repertoires in COVID-19 (dated by TCRdb to 2020 to 2022). Libraries were built with the immunoSEQ multiplex PCR assay. TCRdb's version of the immuneACCESS table is confined to in-frame rearrangements and falls short of the full clone set. An unresolved V gene accounts for under half of the shortfall where checked; the remainder is of unknown origin. This sample comprises around 250,000 clones, around 89% of them detected only once. 4.1% of the sample is taken by the ten largest. Input material: PBMCs or T cells enriched from blood (not recorded which). All receptors derive from a woman in her thirties who had recovered from COVID-19.

The V gene is TRBV7-2, the J gene TRBJ1-1; D is undetermined. This CDR3 contains 14 residues. Looked up from germline, CDR1 is SGHTA and CDR2 is FQGNSA. Trimming shortened V by 2 bases and J by 1 base, and 8 bases separated the two germline ends. The CDR3 spells CASSLSSQNTEAFF. The CDR3 coding sequence is TGTGCCAGCAGCTTATCGAGTCAGAACACTGAAGCTTTCTTT.

The rearrangement joins TRBV7-8 to TRBJ1-6; D possibly corresponds to TRBD1 (5 bases). This CDR3 is 18 amino acids long. Deletions cut 6 bases from V and 0 bases from J, with 18 bases between. Germline CDR1 and CDR2: SGHVS and FQNEAQ. The DNA for the CDR3 is TGTGCCAGCAGTACACCGAGGCGGGGGAGCTCCTATAATTCACCCCTCCACTTT. This translates into CASSTPRRGSSYNSPLHF.

The CDR3 reads CASSIGPLGGYTF. The CDR3 region has the DNA TGTGCCAGTAGTATCGGCCCCCTGGGCGGCTACACCTTC. V and J are TRBV19 and TRBJ1-2; D is ambiguous. The CDR3 consists of 13 residues. CDR1 is LNHDA and CDR2 is SQIVND in the germline V gene (reference sequence). Trimming removed 3 bases from V and 8 bases from J, with 13 bases in between.

This clone was counted a single time. The chain recombines TRBV5-5 with TRBJ2-2; D gene unclear. Germline CDR1 SGHKS, CDR2 YYEKEE (reference sequence). The CDR3 totals 14 residues. The V and J ends lost 0 bases and 5 bases respectively, with 8 bases between them. CDR3 coding DNA: TGTGCCAGCAGCTTGGCCGCTAGTACCGGGGAGCTGTTTTTT. Translating gives CASSLAASTGELFF.

The gene calls are TRBV9 and TRBJ1-4; D is ambiguous. The germline CDR1 and CDR2 sequences are SGDLS and YYNGEE. The germline V and J ends were trimmed by 3 bases and 7 bases, with 16 bases remaining between them. CDR3 size: 15 residues. This chain's CDR3 is CASSARGSGLEKLFF. The CDR3 DNA sequence: TGTGCCAGCAGCGCCCGTGGTAGTGGGCTTGAAAAACTGTTTTTT.

The V call is TRBV5-6, the J call TRBJ2-7; possibly TRBD2 for D (5 bases). The CDR3 totals 14 residues. Germline values: CDR1 SGHDT, CDR2 YYEEEE. Trimming took 6 bases from V and 0 from J, leaving 13 bases between them. This CDR3 is CASNAGGSSYEQYF. In nucleotides, the CDR3 is TGTGCCAGCAACGCGGGCGGAAGCTCCTACGAGCAGTACTTC.

CDR3 bases: TGTGCCAGTAGTGTCACAGGTTTCAGGTACTTC. Translated: CASSVTGFRYF. The chain carries TRBV19 and TRBJ2-4, with TRBD1 as a possible D gene (5 bases). Germline CDR1 and CDR2: LNHDA and SQIVND (reference sequence). V was cut by 5 bases and J by 15 bases, with 14 bases left in between. This CDR3 contains 11 residues.

This clone was seen ten or more times. The chain recombines TRBV20-1 with TRBJ1-2, with 8 nucleotides matching TRBD1. The ends lost 7 bases at V and 8 bases at J; junction bases unmatched: 6. There are 11 residues in the CDR3. In germline, CDR1 is DFQATT, CDR2 SNEGSKA (reference sequence). The CDR3 nucleotides are TGCAGTGGAGACAGGGGAAGGGGCTACACCTTC. Its protein is CSGDRGRGYTF.

J is TRBJ1-2 and V is TRBV6-2 or TRBV6-3; 7 bases align to TRBD1. Germline loops: CDR1 MNHEY, CDR2 SVGEGT. The CDR3 is 14 residues long. V trimming: 6 bases; J trimming: 2 bases; junction bases outside the gene matches: 6. CDR3 DNA: TGTGCCAGCAGCCTCCCGGGACAGAACTATGGCTACACCTTC. Residues: CASSLPGQNYGYTF.

This chain joins TRBV28 and TRBJ1-2, with 8 nucleotides matching TRBD1. Germline trimming cut 6 bases from V and 4 bases from J; bases unmatched to any gene: 10. Germline V lookup: CDR1 MDHEN, CDR2 SYDVKM. The CDR3 is made up of 15 amino acids. CDR3 residues: CASRPQQGDGYGYTF. CDR3 DNA: TGTGCCAGCAGGCCCCAACAGGGGGACGGCTATGGCTACACCTTC.

V is TRBV19 and J is TRBJ1-1, with D perhaps matching TRBD1 (6 bases). V lost 4 bases and J lost 5, with 11 bases in between. Germline V lookup: CDR1 LNHDA, CDR2 SQIVND (reference sequence). This CDR3 spans 13 amino acids. CDR3 amino acids: CASSREQGTEAFF. In nucleotides, the CDR3 is TGTGCCAGTAGTAGGGAGCAGGGGACTGAAGCTTTCTTT.

V usage is TRBV28 and J usage is TRBJ1-4; the match to TRBD1 covers 7 bases. Germline trimming cut 6 bases from V and 4 bases from J; bases unmatched to any gene: 8. The germline CDR1 and CDR2 sequences are MDHEN and SYDVKM. There are 15 residues in the CDR3. CDR3 DNA sequence: TGTGCCAGCAGACCGGGACAGCTTTATAATGAAAAACTGTTTTTT. Its protein is CASRPGQLYNEKLFF.

The CDR3 bases are TGTGCCAGCAGCTTAGAAGCGGGAGACTACGAGCAGTACTTC. Translating it yields CASSLEAGDYEQYF. The chain combines TRBV11-3 with TRBJ2-7, with TRBD2 identical over 8 bases. This CDR3 is 14 amino acids long. Losses at the gene ends were 0 bases for V and 3 bases for J; bases not matched to a gene: 1. Germline V gene sequence: CDR1 SGHNT, CDR2 YENEEA.

V gene TRBV7-2 combines with J gene TRBJ2-7; the match to TRBD2 covers 9 bases. Germline CDR1 reads SGHTA; CDR2 reads FQGNSA. This CDR3 region has 16 residues. The junction had 13 bases not matched to a gene; V was cut back by 7 bases and J by 3 bases. This chain's CDR3 is CASTVILAGGDYEQYF. The CDR3 nucleotides read TGTGCCAGCACCGTCATCTTGGCGGGGGGGGACTACGAGCAGTACTTC. The whole variable domain, remainder taken from reference TRBV7-2 and TRBJ2-7, is GAGVSQSPSNKVTEKGKDVELRCDPISGHTALYWYRQSLGQGLEFLIYFQGNSAPDKSGLPSDRFSAERTGGSVSTLTIQRTQQEDSAVYLCASTVILAGGDYEQYFGPGTRLTVT.

The rearrangement links TRBV6-5 to TRBJ2-7, with 11 positions matching TRBD2. The CDR3 covers 15 residues. Trimming cost V 6 bases and J 6 bases; bases outside gene matches: 10. The germline V gene encodes CDR1 MNHEY and CDR2 SVGAGI. The CDR3 DNA is TGTGCCAGCAGACCCGGGACTAGCGGTAGTTCCGAGCAGTACTTC. Its protein product is CASRPGTSGSSEQYF.

The V gene is TRBV7-2, the J gene TRBJ1-6, with D tentatively TRBD1 (6 bases). V gave up 1 base and J gave up 9 bases, with 10 bases separating them. Per germline, CDR1 SGHTA and CDR2 FQGNSA. The length of the CDR3 is 14 residues. The CDR3: CASSLGQGTSPLHF. The CDR3 DNA is TGTGCCAGCAGCTTAGGCCAGGGGACTTCACCCCTCCACTTT.

The V gene is TRBV6-5, the J gene TRBJ2-7, with 7 bases that match TRBD2. The CDR3 runs 14 residues. V dropped 6 bases and J dropped 4; count of bases not matched to a gene: 9. The germline gives CDR1 MNHEY, CDR2 SVGAGI. The CDR3 region is CASRLGRERYEQYF. In nucleotides, the CDR3 is TGTGCCAGCAGGCTGGGGCGGGAGAGATACGAGCAGTACTTC.

The chain recombines TRBV5-1 with TRBJ2-1; a weak D match, TRBD1 (6 bases). The germline V and J ends were trimmed by 0 bases and 3 bases, with 10 bases remaining between them. Germline CDR1 is SGHRS and CDR2 is YFSETQ. The CDR3 length is 15 residues. The CDR3 coding sequence is TGCGCCAGCAGCTTGGCAGGGGACCACTACAATGAGCAGTTCTTC. Protein sequence: CASSLAGDHYNEQFF.

This chain links TRBV28 with TRBJ1-2; D is perhaps TRBD1 (6 bases). The CDR3 consists of 13 residues. Germline CDR1 and CDR2: MDHEN and SYDVKM. Trimming took off 5 bases at V and 6 bases at J, with 13 bases between the two ends. CDR3 loop: CASSPGQENGYTF. CDR3 DNA sequence: TGTGCCAGCAGTCCGGGACAAGAAAATGGCTACACCTTC.

V is TRBV3-1 (or the pseudogene TRBV3-2) and J is TRBJ1-2; tentative D call: TRBD1 (5 bases). The CDR3 has 16 amino acids. The germline V gene has CDR1 LGHDT and CDR2 YNNKEL (reference sequence). Trimming cost V 1 base and J 5 bases, with 17 bases left between them. DNA for the CDR3: TGTGCCAGCAGCCAAGGGACCGGAGGGACCCGGTATGGCTACACCTTC. It is translated as CASSQGTGGTRYGYTF.

The rearrangement links TRBV9 to TRBJ1-2; TRBD1 matches 10 bases. This CDR3 comprises 15 residues. Looked up from germline, CDR1 is SGDLS and CDR2 is YYNGEE. With V trimmed by 3 bases and J by 2 bases, 4 bases remained unmatched. CDR3 residues: CASSDPDRGNYGYTF. CDR3 bases: TGTGCCAGCAGCGACCCGGACAGGGGGAACTATGGCTACACCTTC.

The chain carries TRBV29-1 and TRBJ1-5; no reliable D call. The ends were cut back, 5 bases at V and 4 bases at J, with 9 bases in the middle. CDR3 size: 12 residues. Germline assignment: CDR1 SQVTM and CDR2 ANQGSEA. CDR3 protein: CSVLTWNQPQHF. In DNA form, the CDR3 reads TGCAGCGTTCTGACATGGAATCAGCCCCAGCATTTT.

The chain employs TRBV7-3 and TRBJ2-7; D is uncertain. This CDR3 region has 13 residues. Germline CDR1 SGHTA, CDR2 FQGTGA. With 5 bases removed from V and 4 bases from J, the gap between germline ends came to 12 bases. CDR3 sequence (DNA): TGTGCCAGCAGCCCAGACGGGTATTACGAGCAGTACTTC. Protein sequence: CASSPDGYYEQYF.

This chain links TRBV28 with TRBJ1-5; D may be TRBD1 (5 bases). The CDR3 consists of 14 residues. Germline V CDR1 and CDR2: MDHEN, SYDVKM. V lost 3 bases to trimming and J lost 5 bases, with 11 bases between them. This chain's CDR3 is CASSFLRADQPQHF. The CDR3 DNA is TGTGCCAGCAGTTTCCTCAGGGCGGATCAGCCCCAGCATTTT.